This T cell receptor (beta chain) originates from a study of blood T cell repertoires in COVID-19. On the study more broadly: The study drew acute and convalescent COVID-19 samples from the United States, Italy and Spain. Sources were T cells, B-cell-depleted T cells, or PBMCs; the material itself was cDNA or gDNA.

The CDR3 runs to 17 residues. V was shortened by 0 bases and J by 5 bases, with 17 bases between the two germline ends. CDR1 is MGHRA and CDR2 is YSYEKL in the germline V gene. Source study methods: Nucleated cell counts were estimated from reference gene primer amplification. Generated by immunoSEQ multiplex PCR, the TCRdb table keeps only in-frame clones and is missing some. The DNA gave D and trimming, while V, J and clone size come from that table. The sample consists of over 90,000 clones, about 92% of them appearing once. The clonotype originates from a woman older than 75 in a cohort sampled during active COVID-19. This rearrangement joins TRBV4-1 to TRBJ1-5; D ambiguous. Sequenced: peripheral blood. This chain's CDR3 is CASSQDLNSPHYQPQHF. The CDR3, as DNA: TGCGCCAGCAGCCAAGATCTAAATAGTCCCCACTATCAGCCCCAGCATTTT.